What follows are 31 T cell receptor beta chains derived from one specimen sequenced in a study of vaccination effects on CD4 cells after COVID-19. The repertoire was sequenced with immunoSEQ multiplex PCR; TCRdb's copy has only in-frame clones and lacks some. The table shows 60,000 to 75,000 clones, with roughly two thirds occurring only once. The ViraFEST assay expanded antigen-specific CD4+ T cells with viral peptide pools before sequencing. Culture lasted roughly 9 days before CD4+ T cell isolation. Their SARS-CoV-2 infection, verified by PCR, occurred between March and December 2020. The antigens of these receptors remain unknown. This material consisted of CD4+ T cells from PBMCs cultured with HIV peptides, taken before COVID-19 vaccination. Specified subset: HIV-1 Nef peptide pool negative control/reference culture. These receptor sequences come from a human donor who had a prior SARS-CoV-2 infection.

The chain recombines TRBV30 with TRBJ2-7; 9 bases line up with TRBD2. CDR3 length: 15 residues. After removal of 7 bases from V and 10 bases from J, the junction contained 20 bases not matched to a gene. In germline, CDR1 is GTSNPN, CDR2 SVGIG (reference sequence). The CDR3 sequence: CAFTPLVAGGLFQYF. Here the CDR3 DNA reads TGTGCCTTCACCCCACTTGTGGCGGGAGGGTTGTTTCAGTACTTC.

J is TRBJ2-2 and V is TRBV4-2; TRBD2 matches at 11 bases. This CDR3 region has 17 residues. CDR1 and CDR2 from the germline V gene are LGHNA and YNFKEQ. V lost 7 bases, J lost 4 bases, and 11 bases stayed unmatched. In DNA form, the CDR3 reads TGTGCCAGCACTGGACTAGCGGGTCGTTTTGGCACCGGGGAGCTGTTTTTT. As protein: CASTGLAGRFGTGELFF.

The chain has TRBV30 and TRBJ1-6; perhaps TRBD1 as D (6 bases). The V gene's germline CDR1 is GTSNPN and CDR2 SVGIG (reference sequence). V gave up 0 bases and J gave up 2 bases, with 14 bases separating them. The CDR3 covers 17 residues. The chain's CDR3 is CAWSVRWRGTYNSPLHF. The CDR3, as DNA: TGTGCCTGGAGTGTACGGTGGAGGGGGACCTATAATTCACCCCTCCACTTT.

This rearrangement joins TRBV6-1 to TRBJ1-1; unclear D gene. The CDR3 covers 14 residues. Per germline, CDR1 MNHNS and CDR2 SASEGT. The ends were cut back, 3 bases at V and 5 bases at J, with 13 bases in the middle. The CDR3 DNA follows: TGTGCCAGCAGTGAGGGTCGGGAAAGTACTGAAGCTTTCTTT. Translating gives CASSEGRESTEAFF.

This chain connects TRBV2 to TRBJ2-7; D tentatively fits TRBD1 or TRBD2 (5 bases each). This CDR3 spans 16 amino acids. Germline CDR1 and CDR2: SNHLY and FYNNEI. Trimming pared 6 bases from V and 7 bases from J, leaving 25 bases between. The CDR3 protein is CASSGKTGTNSKEQYF. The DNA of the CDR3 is TGTGCCAGCAGCGGGAAGACCGGGACCAACTCGAAAGAGCAGTACTTC.

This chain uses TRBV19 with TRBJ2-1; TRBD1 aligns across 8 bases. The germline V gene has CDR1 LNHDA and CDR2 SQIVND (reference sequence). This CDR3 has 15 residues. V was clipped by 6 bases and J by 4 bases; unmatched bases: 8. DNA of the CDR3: TGTGCCAGTAGCCTCTGGACAGGGACTTACAATGAGCAGTTCTTC. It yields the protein CASSLWTGTYNEQFF.

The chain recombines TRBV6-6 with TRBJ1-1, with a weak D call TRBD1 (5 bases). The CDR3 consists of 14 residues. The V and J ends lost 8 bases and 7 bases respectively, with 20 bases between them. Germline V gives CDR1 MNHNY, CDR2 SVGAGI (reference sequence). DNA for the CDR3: TGTGCCAGCCGTTCCGAGGGGACCTGGGATGAAGCTTTCTTT. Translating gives CASRSEGTWDEAFF.

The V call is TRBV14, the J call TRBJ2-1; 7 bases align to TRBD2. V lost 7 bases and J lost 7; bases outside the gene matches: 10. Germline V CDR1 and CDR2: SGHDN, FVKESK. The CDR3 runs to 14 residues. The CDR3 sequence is CASNPPGGGNEQFF. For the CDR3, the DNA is TGTGCCAGCAATCCCCCGGGGGGTGGAAATGAGCAGTTCTTC.

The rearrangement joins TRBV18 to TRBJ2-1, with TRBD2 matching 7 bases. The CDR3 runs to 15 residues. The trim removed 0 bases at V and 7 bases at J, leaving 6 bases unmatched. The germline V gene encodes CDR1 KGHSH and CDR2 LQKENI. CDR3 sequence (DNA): TGTGCCAGCTCACCACCGCTCGGACTAGTGAATGAGCAGTTCTTC. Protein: CASSPPLGLVNEQFF.

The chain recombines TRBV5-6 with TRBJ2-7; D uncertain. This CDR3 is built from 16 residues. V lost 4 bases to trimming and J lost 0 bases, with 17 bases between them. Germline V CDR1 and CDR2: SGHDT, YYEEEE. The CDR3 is CASSLGVTPSSYEQYF. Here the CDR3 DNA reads TGTGCCAGCAGCCTCGGTGTGACTCCCAGCTCCTACGAGCAGTACTTC.

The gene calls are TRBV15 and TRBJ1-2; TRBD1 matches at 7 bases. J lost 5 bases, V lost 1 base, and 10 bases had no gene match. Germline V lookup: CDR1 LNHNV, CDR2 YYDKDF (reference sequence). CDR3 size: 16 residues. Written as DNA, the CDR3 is TGTGCCACCAGCAGAGCCAGGGGGGAAGGGGAGTATGGCTACACCTTC. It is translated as CATSRARGEGEYGYTF.

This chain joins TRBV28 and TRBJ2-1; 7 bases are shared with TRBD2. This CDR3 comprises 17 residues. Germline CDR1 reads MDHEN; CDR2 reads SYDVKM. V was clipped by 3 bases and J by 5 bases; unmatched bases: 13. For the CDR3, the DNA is TGTGCCAGCAGTTTTGCAGGGAAGCGGGGATGGAACAATGAGCAGTTCTTC. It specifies CASSFAGKRGWNNEQFF.

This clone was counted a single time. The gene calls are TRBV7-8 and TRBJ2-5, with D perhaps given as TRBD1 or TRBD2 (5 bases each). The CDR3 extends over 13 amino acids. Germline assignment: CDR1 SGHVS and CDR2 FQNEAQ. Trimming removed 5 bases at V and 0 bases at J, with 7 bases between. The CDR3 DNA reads TGTGCCAGCAGCCGGGACCACCAAGAGACCCAGTACTTC. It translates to CASSRDHQETQYF.

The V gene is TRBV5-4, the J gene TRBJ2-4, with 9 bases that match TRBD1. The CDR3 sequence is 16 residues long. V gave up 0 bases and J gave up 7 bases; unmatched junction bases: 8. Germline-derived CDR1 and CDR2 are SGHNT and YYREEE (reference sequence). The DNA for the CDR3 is TGTGCCAGCAGCTTGGTGCCGGGACAGGGCCTTAACATTCAGTACTTC. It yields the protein CASSLVPGQGLNIQYF.

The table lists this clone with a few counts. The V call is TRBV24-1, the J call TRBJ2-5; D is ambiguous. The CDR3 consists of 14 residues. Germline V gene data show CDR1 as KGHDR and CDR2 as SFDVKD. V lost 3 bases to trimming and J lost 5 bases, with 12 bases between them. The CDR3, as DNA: TGTGCCACCAGTGATAATCTCGCCGGGGAGACCCAGTACTTC. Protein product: CATSDNLAGETQYF.

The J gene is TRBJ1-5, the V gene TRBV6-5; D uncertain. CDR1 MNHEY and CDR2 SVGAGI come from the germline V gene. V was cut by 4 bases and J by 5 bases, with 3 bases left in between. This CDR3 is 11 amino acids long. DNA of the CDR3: TGTGCCAGCAGTTTCCATCAGCCCCAGCATTTT. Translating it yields CASSFHQPQHF.

In nucleotides, the CDR3 is TGCAGCGTTGAAGACCAAGGTCGGGGTGAAAAACTGTTTTTT. Protein: CSVEDQGRGEKLFF. This sequence joins TRBV29-1 and TRBJ1-4, with D uncertain. Trimming took off 0 bases at V and 7 bases at J, with 12 bases between the two ends. This CDR3 has 14 residues. The germline gives CDR1 SQVTM, CDR2 ANQGSEA.

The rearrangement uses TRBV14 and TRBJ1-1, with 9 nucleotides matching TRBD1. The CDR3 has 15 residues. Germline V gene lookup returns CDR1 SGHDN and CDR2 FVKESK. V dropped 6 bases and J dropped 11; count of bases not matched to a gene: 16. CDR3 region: CASSPSGAGTGSAFF. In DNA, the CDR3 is TGTGCCAGCAGTCCAAGCGGTGCCGGGACAGGGTCTGCTTTCTTT.

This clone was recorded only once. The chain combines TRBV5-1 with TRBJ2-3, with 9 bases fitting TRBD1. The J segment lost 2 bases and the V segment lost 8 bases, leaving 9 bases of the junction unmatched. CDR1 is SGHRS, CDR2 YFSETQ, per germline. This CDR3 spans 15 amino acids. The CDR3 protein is CASSRWTGDTDTQYF. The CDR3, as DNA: TGCGCCAGTTCCAGGTGGACAGGGGACACAGATACGCAGTATTTT.

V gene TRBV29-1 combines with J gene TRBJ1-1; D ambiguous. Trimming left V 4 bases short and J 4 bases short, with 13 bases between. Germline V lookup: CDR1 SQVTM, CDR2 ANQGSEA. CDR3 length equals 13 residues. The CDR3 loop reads CSVVLGKGTEAFF. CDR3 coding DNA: TGCAGCGTTGTCTTGGGGAAGGGCACTGAAGCTTTCTTT.

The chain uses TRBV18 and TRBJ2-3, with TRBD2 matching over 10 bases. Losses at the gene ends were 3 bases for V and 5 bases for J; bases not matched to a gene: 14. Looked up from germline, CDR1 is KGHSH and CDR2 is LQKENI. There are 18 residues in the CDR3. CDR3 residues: CASSPFRQAGGPGDTQYF. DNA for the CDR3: TGTGCCAGCTCACCGTTCAGACAAGCGGGGGGGCCGGGAGATACGCAGTATTTT.

CDR3 loop: CASSLFLGRNTGELFF. The CDR3, as DNA: TGCGCCAGCAGCTTGTTCCTCGGCCGGAACACCGGGGAGCTGTTTTTT. The chain uses TRBV5-1 and TRBJ2-2; D uncertain. The germline V gene encodes CDR1 SGHRS and CDR2 YFSETQ. Trimming took off 1 base at V and 1 base at J, with 11 bases between the two ends. This CDR3 has 16 residues.

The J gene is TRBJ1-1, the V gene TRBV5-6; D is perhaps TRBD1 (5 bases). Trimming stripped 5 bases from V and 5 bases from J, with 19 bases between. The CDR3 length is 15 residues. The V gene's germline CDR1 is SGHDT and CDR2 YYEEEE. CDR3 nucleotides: TGTGCCAGCAGTTGGTTGTCCCGGCGGGGGACTGAAGCTTTCTTT. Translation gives CASSWLSRRGTEAFF.

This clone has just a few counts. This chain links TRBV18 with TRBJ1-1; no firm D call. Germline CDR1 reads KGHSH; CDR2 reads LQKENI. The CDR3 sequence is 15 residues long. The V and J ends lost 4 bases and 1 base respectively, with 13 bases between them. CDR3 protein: CASSRDGDSNTEAFF. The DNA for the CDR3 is TGTGCCAGCTCACGAGACGGAGATTCGAACACTGAAGCTTTCTTT.

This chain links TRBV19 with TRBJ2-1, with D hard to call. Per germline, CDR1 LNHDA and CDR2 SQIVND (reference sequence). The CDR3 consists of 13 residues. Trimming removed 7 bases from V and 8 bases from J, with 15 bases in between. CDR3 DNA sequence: TGTGCCAGTACCTCACGGACCGTCGATGAGCAGTTCTTC. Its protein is CASTSRTVDEQFF. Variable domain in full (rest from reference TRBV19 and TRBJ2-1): DGGITQSPKYLFRKEGQNVTLSCEQNLNHDAMYWYRQDPGQGLRLIYYSQIVNDFQKGDIAEGYSVSREKKESFPLTVTSAQKNPTAFYLCASTSRTVDEQFFGPGTRLTVL.

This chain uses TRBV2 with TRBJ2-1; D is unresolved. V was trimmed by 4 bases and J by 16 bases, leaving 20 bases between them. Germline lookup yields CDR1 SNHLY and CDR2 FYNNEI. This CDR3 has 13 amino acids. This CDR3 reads CASSVLTSQAGFF. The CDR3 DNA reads TGTGCCAGCAGTGTTTTGACTTCCCAGGCTGGCTTCTTC.

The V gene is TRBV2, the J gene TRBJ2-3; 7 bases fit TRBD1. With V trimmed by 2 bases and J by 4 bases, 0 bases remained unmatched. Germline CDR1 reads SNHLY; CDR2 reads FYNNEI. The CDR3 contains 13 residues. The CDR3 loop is CASSEQGADTQYF. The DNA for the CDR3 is TGTGCCAGCAGTGAACAGGGGGCAGATACGCAGTATTTT.

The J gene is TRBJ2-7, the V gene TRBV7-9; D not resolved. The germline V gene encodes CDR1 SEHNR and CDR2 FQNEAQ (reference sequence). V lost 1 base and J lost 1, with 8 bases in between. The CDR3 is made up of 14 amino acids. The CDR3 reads CASSLDPQSYEQYF. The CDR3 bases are TGTGCCAGCAGCTTAGATCCCCAGTCCTACGAGCAGTACTTC. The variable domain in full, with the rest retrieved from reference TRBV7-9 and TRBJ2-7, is DTGVSQNPRHKITKRGQNVTFRCDPISEHNRLYWYRQTLGQGPEFLTYFQNEAQLEKSRLLSDRFSAERPKGSFSTLEIQRTEQGDSAMYLCASSLDPQSYEQYFGPGTRLTVT.

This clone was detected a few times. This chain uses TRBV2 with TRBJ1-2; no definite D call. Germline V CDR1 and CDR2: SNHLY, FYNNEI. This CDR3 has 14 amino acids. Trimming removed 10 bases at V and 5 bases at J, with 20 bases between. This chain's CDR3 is CATTPGEAYYGYTF. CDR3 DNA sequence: TGTGCCACCACTCCTGGGGAGGCATATTATGGCTACACCTTC.

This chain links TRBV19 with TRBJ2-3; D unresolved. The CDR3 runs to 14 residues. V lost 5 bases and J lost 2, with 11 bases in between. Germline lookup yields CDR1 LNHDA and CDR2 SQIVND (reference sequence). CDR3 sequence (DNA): TGTGCCAGTAGTCTAGGCCAAAACACAGATACGCAGTATTTT. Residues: CASSLGQNTDTQYF.

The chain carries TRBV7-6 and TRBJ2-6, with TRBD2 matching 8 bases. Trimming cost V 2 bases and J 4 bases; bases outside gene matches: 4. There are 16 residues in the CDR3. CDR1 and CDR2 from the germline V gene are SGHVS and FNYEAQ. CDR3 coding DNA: TGTGCCAGCAGCTTATGGAGCGGGAGCGGGGCCAACGTCCTGACTTTC. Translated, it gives CASSLWSGSGANVLTF.